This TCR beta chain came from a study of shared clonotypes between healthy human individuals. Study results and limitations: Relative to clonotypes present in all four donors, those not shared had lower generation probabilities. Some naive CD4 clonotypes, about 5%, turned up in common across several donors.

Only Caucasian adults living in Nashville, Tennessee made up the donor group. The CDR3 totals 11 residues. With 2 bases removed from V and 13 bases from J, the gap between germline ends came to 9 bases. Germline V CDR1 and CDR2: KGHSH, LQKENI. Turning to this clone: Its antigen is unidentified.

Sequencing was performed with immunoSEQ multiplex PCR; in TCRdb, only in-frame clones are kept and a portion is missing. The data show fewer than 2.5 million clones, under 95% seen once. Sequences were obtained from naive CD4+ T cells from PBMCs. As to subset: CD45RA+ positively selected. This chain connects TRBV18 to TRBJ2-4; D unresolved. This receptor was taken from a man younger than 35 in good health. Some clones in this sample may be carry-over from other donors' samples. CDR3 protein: CASSPAVWQYF. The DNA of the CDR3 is TGTGCCAGCTCACCAGCGGTCTGGCAGTACTTC. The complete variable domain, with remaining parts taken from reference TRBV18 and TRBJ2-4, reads NAGVMQNPRHLVRRRGQEARLRCSPMKGHSHVYWYRQLPEEGLKFMVYLQKENIIDESGMPKERFSAEFPKEGPSILRIQQVVRGDSAAYFCASSPAVWQYFGAGTRLSVL.